This T cell receptor (beta chain) was profiled in a study of shared clonotypes between healthy human individuals. The CDR3 consists of 14 residues. The germline CDR1 and CDR2 sequences are SGHRS and YFSETQ. Clones were read by immunoSEQ multiplex PCR, and TCRdb kept only the in-frame ones, dropping some. The sample has hundreds of thousands of clones, around 73% seen once. Details on this clone: Its ends do not fully match the called genes, so a read error is possible.

V gene TRBV5-1 combines with J gene TRBJ2-7; D unclear. The receptor's source is a woman aged 25-40 years in good health. Sequenced sample: memory CD4+ T cells sorted from blood. The subset is: CD45RA-negative fraction. The CDR3 nucleotides read TGCGCCAGCAGCTTGGGACAAGCCCCAGGAGACCAAGACTTC. It translates to CASSLGQAPGDQDF.